Sequencing of this T cell receptor (beta chain) was carried out in a study of cytomegalovirus exposure and HLA in healthy donors. As for the study in general: A preliminary data release comprised around 90 million unique TCRs obtained from HLA-typed donors.

The PCR had 60 Vbeta and 13 Jbeta primers. Using immunoSEQ multiplex PCR, the repertoire was profiled, and TCRdb retains in-frame clones only, with some absent. The data hold over 90,000 clones, with about 71% observed a single time. The CDR3 is 15 residues long. J was trimmed by 0 bases and V by 8 bases; bases with no gene match: 6. Germline CDR1 MDHEN, CDR2 SYDVKM. This sequence originates from a woman aged 45-59 years in good health and CMV-seronegative. The chain recombines TRBV28 with TRBJ1-4, with 7 bases identical to TRBD1. Sample: PBMCs. The DNA for the CDR3 is TGTGCCAGCGTCGACAGGGCCCCAACTAATGAAAAACTGTTTTTT. This translates into CASVDRAPTNEKLFF.